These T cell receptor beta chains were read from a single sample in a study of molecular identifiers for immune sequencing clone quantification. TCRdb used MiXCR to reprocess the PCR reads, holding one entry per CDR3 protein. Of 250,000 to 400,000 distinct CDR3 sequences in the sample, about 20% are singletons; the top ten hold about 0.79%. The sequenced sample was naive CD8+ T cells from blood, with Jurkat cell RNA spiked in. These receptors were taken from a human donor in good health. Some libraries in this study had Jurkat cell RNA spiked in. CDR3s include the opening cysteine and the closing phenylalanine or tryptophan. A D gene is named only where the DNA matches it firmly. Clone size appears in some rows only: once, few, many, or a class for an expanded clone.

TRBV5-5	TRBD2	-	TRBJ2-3	CASSWEGGPPWDTQYF	TGTGCCAGCAGCTGGGAGGGAGGGCCCCCTTGGGATACGCAGTATTTT
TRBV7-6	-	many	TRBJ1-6	CASSLEPGSPLHF	TGTGCCAGCAGTCTCGAACCTGGTTCACCCCTCCACTTT
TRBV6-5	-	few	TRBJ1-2	CAAAGATNLRYGYTF	TGTGCGGCCGCCGGGGCGACTAACCTCCGCTATGGCTACACCTTC
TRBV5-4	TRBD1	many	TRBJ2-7	CASSLVTGGDYEQYF	TGTGCCAGCAGCTTGGTGACAGGGGGGGACTACGAGCAGTACTTC
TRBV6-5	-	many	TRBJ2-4	CASSRAGPTSPKNIQYF	TGTGCCAGCAGTCGGGCGGGACCCACTTCCCCCAAAAACATTCAGTACTTC
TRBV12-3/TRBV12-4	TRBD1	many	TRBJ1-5	CASSPGTGASNQPQHF	TGTGCCAGCAGTCCAGGGACAGGGGCGAGCAATCAGCCCCAGCATTTT
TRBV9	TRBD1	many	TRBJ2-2	CASSKQGATGELFF	TGTGCCAGCAGCAAACAGGGGGCAACCGGGGAGCTGTTTTTT
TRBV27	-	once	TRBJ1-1	CASSLGGVGAGAFF	TGTGCCAGCAGTTTGGGAGGGGTAGGCGCTGGAGCTTTCTTT
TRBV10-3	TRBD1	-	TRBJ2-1	CAISESAGGSYNEQFF	TGTGCCATCAGTGAGTCGGCAGGGGGCTCCTACAATGAGCAGTTCTTC
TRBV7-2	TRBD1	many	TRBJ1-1	CASSFTGGEAFF	TGTGCCAGCAGCTTCACAGGGGGTGAAGCTTTCTTT
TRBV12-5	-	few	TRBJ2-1	CASGQGPLGIGDEQFF	TGTGCTAGTGGCCAGGGACCCCTGGGTATAGGGGATGAGCAGTTCTTC
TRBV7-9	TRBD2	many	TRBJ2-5	CASSRSGAPGETQYF	TGTGCCAGCAGCCGTAGCGGGGCACCGGGAGAGACCCAGTACTTC
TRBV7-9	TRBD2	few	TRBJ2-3	CASSSTSGGTDTQYF	TGTGCCAGCAGCTCGACTAGCGGGGGCACAGATACGCAGTATTTT
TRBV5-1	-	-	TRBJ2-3	CASSPQDRTSTDTQYF	TGCGCCAGCAGCCCCCAGGACAGAACTAGCACAGATACGCAGTATTTT
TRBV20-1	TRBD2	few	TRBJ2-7	CSANQGLAGGFEQYF	TGCAGTGCTAATCAGGGACTAGCGGGAGGGTTCGAGCAGTACTTC
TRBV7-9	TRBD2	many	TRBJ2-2	CASSRGLPPGELFF	TGTGCCAGCAGCCGGGGACTACCCCCCGGGGAGCTGTTTTTT
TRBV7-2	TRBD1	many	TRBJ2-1	CASSSRGSSNEQFF	TGTGCCAGCAGCTCCAGGGGGTCCTCCAATGAGCAGTTCTTC
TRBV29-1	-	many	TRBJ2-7	CSVESGRYEQYF	TGCAGCGTTGAATCAGGGAGATACGAGCAGTACTTC
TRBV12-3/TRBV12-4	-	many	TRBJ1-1	CASSLERYTEAFF	TGTGCCAGCAGTTTAGAGAGATACACTGAAGCTTTCTTT
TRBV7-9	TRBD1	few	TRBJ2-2	CASSPVLSIEGGSGELFF	TGTGCCAGCAGCCCCGTTTTAAGTATTGAAGGGGGCTCCGGGGAGCTGTTTTTT
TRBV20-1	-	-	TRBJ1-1	CSASQLNTEAFF	TGCAGTGCTTCACAGTTGAACACTGAAGCTTTCTTT